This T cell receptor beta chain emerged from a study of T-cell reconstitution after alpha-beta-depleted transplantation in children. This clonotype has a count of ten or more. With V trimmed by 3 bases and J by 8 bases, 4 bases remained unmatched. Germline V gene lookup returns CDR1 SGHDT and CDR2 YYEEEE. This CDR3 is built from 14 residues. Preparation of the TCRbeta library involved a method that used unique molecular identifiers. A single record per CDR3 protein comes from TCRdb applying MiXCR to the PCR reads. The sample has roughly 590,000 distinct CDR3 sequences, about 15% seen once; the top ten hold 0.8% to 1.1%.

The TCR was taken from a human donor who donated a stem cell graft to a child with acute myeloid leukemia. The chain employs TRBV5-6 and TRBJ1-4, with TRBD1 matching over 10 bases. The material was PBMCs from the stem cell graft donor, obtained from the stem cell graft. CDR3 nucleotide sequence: TGTGCCAGCAGCTCCGGGACAGGGGAGGAAAAACTGTTTTTT. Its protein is CASSSGTGEEKLFF.